This TCR beta chain was captured in a study of Graves' ophthalmopathy and Graves' hyperthyroidism. Study as a whole: Sampling took place at initial diagnosis, with peripheral blood obtained before any treatment. Study outcomes and limitations: In separating ophthalmopathy from stable hyperthyroidism, a 13-signature model achieved less than 90% sensitivity and 65% to 84% specificity. Ophthalmopathy progression prediction by the model yielded a sensitivity of 55% to 71% and a specificity of roughly 74%.

The V end lost 8 bases, the J end lost 4 bases, and 14 bases lay between the germline ends. The CDR3 covers 13 residues. In germline, CDR1 is SNHLY, CDR2 FYNNEI. The starting material, more than 8.5 ml of fresh peripheral blood, provided the PBMCs. The TCR beta CDR3 regions underwent amplification from RNA transcripts. HTBI primers primed a first-round RT-PCR, and a second-round multiplex PCR followed. TCRdb redid the calling of the multiplex PCR reads with MiXCR, one entry per CDR3 protein. There are almost 750,000 distinct CDR3 sequences in the sample; roughly 40% occur only once, and less than 55% lies in the top ten. There are many counts of this clonotype. What it recognizes is unknown.

The receptor was derived from an adult man with Graves' ophthalmopathy. The rearrangement links TRBV2 to TRBJ1-2, with D possibly TRBD1 on 5 matching bases. The sample was peripheral blood. The CDR3 nucleotides read TGTGCCAGCGCTTTGACAGAGTCCTATGGCTACACCTTC. Amino acid sequence: CASALTESYGYTF.